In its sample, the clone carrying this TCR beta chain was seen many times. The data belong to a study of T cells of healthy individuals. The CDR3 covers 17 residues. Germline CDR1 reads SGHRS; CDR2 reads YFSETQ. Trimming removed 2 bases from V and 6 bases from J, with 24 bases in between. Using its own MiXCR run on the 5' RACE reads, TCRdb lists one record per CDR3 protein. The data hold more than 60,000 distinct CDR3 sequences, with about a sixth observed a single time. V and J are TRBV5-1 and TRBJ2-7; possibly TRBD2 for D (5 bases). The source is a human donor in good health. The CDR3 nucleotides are TGCGCCAGCAGCTTCCCGGACGAACTAGGCTCTTCGGGCGAGCAGTACTTC. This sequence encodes CASSFPDELGSSGEQYF.